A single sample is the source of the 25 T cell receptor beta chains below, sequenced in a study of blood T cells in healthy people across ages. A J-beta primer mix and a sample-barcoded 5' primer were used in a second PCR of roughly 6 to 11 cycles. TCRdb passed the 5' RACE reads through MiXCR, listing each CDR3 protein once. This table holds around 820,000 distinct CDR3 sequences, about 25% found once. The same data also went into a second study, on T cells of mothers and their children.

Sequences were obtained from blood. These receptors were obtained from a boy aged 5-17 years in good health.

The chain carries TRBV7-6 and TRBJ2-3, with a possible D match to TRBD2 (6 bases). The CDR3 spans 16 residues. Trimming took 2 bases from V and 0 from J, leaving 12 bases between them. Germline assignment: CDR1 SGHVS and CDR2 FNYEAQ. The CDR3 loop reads CASSLNPGTSTDTQYF. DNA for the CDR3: TGTGCCAGCAGCTTAAACCCGGGGACTAGCACAGATACGCAGTATTTT. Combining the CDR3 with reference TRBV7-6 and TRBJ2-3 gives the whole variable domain GAGVSQSPRYKVTKRGQDVALRCDPISGHVSLYWYRQALGQGPEFLTYFNYEAQQDKSGLPNDRFSAERPEGSISTLTIQRTEQRDSAMYRCASSLNPGTSTDTQYFGPGTRLTVL.

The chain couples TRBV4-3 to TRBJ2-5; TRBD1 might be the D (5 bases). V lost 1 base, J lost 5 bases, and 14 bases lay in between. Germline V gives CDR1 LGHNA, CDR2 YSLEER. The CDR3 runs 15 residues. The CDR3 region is CASSQGGRGGETQYF. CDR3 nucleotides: TGCGCCAGCAGCCAAGGGGGAAGGGGCGGCGAGACCCAGTACTTC.

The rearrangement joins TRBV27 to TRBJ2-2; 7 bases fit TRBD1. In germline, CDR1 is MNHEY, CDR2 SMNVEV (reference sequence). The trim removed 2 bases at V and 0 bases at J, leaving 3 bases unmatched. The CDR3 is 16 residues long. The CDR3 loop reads CASSLLDRANTGELFF. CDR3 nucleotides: TGTGCCAGCAGTTTACTCGACAGGGCGAACACCGGGGAGCTGTTTTTT.

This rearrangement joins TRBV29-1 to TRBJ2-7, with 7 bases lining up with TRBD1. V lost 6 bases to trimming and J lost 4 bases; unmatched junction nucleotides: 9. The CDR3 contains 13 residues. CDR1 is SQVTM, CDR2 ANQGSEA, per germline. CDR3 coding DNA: TGCAGCGTCGGAATAACAGGGGTGTACGAGCAGTACTTC. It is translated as CSVGITGVYEQYF.

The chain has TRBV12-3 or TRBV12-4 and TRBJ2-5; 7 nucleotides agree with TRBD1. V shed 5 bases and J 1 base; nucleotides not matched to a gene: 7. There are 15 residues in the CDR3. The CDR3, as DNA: TGTGCCAGCAGTAAGGGACAGCCATTCCAAGAGACCCAGTACTTC. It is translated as CASSKGQPFQETQYF.

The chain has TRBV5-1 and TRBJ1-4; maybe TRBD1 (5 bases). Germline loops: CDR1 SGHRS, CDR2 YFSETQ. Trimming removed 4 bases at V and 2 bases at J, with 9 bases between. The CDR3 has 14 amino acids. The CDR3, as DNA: TGCGCCAGCAGCATCGGGGCGACTAATGAAAAACTGTTTTTT. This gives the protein CASSIGATNEKLFF.

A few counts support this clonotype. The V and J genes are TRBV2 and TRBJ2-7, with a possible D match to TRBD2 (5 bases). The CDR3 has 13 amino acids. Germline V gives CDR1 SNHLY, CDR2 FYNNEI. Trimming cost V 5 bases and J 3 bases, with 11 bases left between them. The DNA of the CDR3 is TGTGCCAGCAGTTGGACCGAGGGCTACGAGCAGTACTTC. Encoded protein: CASSWTEGYEQYF.

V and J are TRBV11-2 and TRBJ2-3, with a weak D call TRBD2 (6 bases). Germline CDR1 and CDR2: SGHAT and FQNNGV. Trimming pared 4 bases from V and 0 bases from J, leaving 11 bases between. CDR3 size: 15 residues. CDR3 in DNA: TGTGCCAGCAGCTCGAAAAGCGGGAGCACAGATACGCAGTATTTT. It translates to CASSSKSGSTDTQYF.

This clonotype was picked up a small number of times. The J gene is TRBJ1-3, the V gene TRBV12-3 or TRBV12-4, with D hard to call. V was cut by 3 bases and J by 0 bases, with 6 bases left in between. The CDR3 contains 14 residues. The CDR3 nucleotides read TGTGCCAGCAGTTTCGGGCGCTCTGGAAACACCATATATTTT. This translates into CASSFGRSGNTIYF.

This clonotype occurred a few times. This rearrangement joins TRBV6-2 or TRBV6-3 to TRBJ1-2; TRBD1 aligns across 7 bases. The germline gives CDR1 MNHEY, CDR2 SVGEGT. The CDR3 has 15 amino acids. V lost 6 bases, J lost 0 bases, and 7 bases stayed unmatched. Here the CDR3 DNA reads TGTGCCAGCAGACGAGGGGACAGATCTAACTATGGCTACACCTTC. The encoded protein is CASRRGDRSNYGYTF.

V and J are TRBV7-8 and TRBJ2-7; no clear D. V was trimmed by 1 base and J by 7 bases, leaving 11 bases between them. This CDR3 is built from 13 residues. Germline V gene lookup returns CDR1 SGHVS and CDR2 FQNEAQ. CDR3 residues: CASSLDGVGEQYF. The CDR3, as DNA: TGTGCCAGCAGCTTAGACGGTGTGGGGGAGCAGTACTTC.

CDR3 nucleotide sequence: TGCAGTGCGAATCGGCAGGCGGATGATCCCCTCCACTTT. Its protein is CSANRQADDPLHF. The V and J genes are TRBV20-1 and TRBJ1-6; D unclear. Per germline, CDR1 DFQATT and CDR2 SNEGSKA (reference sequence). This CDR3 has 13 amino acids. Trimming shortened V by 6 bases and J by 13 bases, and 19 bases separated the two germline ends.

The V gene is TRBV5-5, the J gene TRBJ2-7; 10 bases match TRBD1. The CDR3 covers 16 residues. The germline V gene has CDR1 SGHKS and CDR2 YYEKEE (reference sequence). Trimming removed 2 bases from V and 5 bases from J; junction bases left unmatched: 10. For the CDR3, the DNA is TGTGCCAGCAGCTTTTGGCGGACAGGGGGGAGTCACGAGCAGTACTTC. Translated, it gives CASSFWRTGGSHEQYF.

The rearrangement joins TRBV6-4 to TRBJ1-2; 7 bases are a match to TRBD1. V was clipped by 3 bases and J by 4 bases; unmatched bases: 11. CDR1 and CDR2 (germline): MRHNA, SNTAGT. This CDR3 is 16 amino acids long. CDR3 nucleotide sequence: TGTGCCAGCAGTGAGGTCTTGGACAGGTCGGTCTATGGCTACACCTTC. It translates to CASSEVLDRSVYGYTF.

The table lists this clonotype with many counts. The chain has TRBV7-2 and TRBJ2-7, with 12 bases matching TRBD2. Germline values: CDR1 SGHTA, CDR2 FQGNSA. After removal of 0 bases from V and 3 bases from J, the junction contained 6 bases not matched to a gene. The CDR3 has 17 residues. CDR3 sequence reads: CASSLAQMGLAGYEQYF. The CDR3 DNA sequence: TGTGCCAGCAGCTTAGCACAGATGGGACTAGCGGGCTACGAGCAGTACTTC.

The CDR3 sequence is CSVEGSSAQSYGYTF. The CDR3 coding sequence is TGCAGCGTTGAAGGGAGTTCCGCTCAATCCTATGGCTACACCTTC. The chain has TRBV29-1 and TRBJ1-2; no clear D. Germline assignment: CDR1 SQVTM and CDR2 ANQGSEA. The CDR3 sequence is 15 residues long. V was trimmed by 1 base and J by 4 bases, leaving 16 bases between them.

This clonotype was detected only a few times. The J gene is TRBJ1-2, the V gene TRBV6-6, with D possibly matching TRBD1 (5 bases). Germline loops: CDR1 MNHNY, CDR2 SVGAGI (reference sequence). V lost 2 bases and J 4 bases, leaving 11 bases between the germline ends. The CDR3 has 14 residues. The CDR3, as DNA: TGTGCCAGCAGTTACGCGGCAGGGAGCTATGGCTACACCTTC. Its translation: CASSYAAGSYGYTF.

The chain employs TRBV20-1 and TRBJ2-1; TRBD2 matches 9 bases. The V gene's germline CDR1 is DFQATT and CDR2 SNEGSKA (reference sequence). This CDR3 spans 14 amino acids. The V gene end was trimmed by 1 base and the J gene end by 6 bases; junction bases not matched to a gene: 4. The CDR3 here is CSARVAGVGNEQFF. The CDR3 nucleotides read TGCAGTGCTAGAGTAGCGGGAGTAGGCAATGAGCAGTTCTTC.

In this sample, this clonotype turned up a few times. The CDR3 coding sequence is TGTGCCAGCAGTGACGCCCAGGGTGGAGATACGCAGTATTTT. As protein: CASSDAQGGDTQYF. V is TRBV6-4 and J is TRBJ2-3; D possibly corresponds to TRBD1 (5 bases). V lost 2 bases, J lost 5 bases, and 11 bases lay in between. Germline V CDR1 and CDR2: MRHNA, SNTAGT. The CDR3 length is 14 residues.

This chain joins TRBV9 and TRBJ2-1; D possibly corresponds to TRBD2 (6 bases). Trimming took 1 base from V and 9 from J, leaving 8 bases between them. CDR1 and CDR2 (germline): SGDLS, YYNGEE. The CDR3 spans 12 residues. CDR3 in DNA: TGTGCCAGCAGCGTATGGGGAGGTGAGCAGTTCTTC. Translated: CASSVWGGEQFF. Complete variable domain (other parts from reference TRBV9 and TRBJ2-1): DSGVTQTPKHLITATGQRVTLRCSPRSGDLSVYWYQQSLDQGLQFLIQYYNGEERAKGNILERFSAQQFPDLHSELNLSSLELGDSALYFCASSVWGGEQFFGPGTRLTVL.

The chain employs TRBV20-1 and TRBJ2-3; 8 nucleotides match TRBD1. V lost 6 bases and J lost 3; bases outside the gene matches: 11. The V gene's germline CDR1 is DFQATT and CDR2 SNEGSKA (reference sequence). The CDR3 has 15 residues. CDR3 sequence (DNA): TGCAGTGCCATCCCAGGGGGCGCGGGGACAGATACGCAGTATTTT. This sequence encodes CSAIPGGAGTDTQYF.

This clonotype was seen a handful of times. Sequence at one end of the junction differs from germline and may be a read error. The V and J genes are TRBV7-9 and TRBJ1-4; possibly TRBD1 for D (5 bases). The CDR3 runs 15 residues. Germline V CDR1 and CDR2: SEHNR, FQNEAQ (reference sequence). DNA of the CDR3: TGTGCCAGCAGTGGAACCGGGACGGGTAATGAAAGACTGTTTTTT. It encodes CASSGTGTGNERLFF.

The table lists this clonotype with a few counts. CDR3 DNA sequence: TGTGCCAGCTCACCAAAGGGGCCGCCCTCCTACGAGCAGTACTTC. It translates to CASSPKGPPSYEQYF. V usage is TRBV18 and J usage is TRBJ2-7, with a tentative D call TRBD1 (5 bases). This CDR3 region has 15 residues. Germline V gene data show CDR1 as KGHSH and CDR2 as LQKENI. V lost 2 bases to trimming and J lost 0 bases, with 11 bases between them.

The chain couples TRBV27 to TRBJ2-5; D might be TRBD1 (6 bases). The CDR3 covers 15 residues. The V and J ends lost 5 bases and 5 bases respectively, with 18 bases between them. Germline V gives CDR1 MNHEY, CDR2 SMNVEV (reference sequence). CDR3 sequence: CASSSTGRDRETQYF. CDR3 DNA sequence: TGTGCCAGCAGTAGTACAGGGCGCGACCGGGAGACCCAGTACTTC.

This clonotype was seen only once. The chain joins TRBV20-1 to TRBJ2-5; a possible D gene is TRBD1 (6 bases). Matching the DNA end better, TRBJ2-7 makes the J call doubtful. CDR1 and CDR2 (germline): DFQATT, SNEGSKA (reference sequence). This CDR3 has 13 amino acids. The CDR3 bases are TGCAGTGGAGGACAGATCCTCTCCTACGAGCAGTACTTC. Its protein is CSGGQILSYEQYF.